At least ten counts were recorded for the clone carrying this T cell receptor beta chain. Its antigen is currently unknown. Aged 18 to 65, the patients had hyperthyroidism that was newly diagnosed and had lasted under 2 months. Diagnostic assessment was based on clinical symptoms, serum thyroxine and TRAb, thyroid ultrasound and orbital computed tomography. The sample originates from a study of T cells in Graves' hyperthyroidism and ophthalmopathy. Findings and limits, study-wide: A model of 13 V-J features distinguished ophthalmopathy from stable hyperthyroidism. In the blood, most expanded thyroid clonotypes above 0.001 appeared as well.

The CDR3 runs to 14 residues. The V and J ends lost 0 bases and 13 bases respectively, with 17 bases between them. CDR1 is SGHRS and CDR2 is YFSETQ in the germline V gene. Authors of the study amplified TCR beta CDR3 regions from RNA transcripts. TCR CDR3 underwent first-round RT-PCR with the HTBI primer set. TCRdb redid the calling of the multiplex PCR reads with MiXCR, one entry per CDR3 protein. This table holds 550,000 to 650,000 distinct CDR3 sequences, approximately 15% found once. This sequence was found in a woman in her 30s with Graves' hyperthyroidism that later progressed to Graves' ophthalmopathy. V and J are TRBV5-1 and TRBJ2-1; a weak D match, TRBD1 (6 bases). Material: blood. CDR3 region: CASSLETPTGGQFF. The CDR3 DNA reads TGCGCCAGCAGCTTGGAAACTCCGACAGGTGGCCAGTTCTTC.